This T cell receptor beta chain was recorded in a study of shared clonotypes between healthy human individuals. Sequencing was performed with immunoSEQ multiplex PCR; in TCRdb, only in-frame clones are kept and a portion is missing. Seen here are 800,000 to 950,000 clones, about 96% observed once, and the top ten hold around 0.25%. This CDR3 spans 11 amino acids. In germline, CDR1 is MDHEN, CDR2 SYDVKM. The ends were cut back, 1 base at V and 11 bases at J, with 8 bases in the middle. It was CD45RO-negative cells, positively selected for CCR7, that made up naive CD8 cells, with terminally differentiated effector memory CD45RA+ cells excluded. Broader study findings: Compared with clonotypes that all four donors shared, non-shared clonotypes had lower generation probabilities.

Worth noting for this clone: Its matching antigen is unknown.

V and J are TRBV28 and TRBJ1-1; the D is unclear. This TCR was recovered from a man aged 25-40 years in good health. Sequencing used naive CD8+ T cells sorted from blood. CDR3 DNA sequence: TGTGCCAGCAGTTTATCGGGGTCGGCTTTCTTT. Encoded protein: CASSLSGSAFF.